This T cell receptor beta chain was recovered during a study of chemoradiotherapy in HPV16-positive cancers (dated by TCRdb to the early 2020s). About the investigation overall: Functional T-cell assays on cells from a couple of HPV16-positive patients defined candidate HPV-specific T-cell clones and common TCR motifs. The candidate HPV-specific TCRs and motifs were subsequently tracked in TCR repertoires obtained from about 79 patients with HPV-related cancers. The study set out to ask whether T-cell immunity against the HPV oncoproteins E6 and E7 changes over the course of chemoradiotherapy and whether that immunity affects survival. General study outcomes and caveats: The functional definition of HPV-specific T cells came from only a couple of HPV16-positive patients, and the survival association was reported for HPV16-positive patients. Improved recurrence-free survival in HPV16-positive patients was associated with expansion of HPV-responsive T cells during chemoradiotherapy. Expansion of candidate HPV-specific clones and E7-related TCR motifs was observed in the tumor microenvironment during treatment, whereas no such expansion was observed for non-HPV-specific T cells.

Comments on this clone: Its antigen is not yet known. No base-level quality is on record; no much larger clone is a single base apart.

Repertoires were sampled repeatedly over the course of chemoradiotherapy, so clonal expansion could be followed in the tumor microenvironment. Libraries were prepared through the immunoSEQ multiplex PCR assay. TCRdb stores this immuneACCESS table with in-frame sequences only. Part of the clones is absent; in the studies checked, under half of the shortfall reflects unresolved V genes, and no reason is known for the rest. The sample data list 6,500 or so clones, and 80% to 90% of these were observed just once. Roughly 10% of the sample belongs to the ten largest clones. From its cysteine to its phenylalanine, the CDR3 spans 12 amino acids. Solely the CDR3 DNA is kept, with 36 bases framed from the first base. Reading the germline V gene gives CDR1 SGHAT and CDR2 FQNNGV. V and J are truncated by 4 bases and 11 bases respectively, leaving an intervening sequence of 14 bases.

The receptor chain draws on TRBV11-2 and TRBJ1-1, with the D segment identity uncertain. The source is a human donor with HPV-associated anogenital cancer. Sample: tumor tissue, taken from a patient who underwent chemoradiotherapy. Here is the DNA: TGTGCCAGCAGCTCAACAGCTGGTCCGGCTTTCTTT. This sequence encodes CASSSTAGPAFF. Supplemented by the reference TRBV11-2 and TRBJ1-1 proteins around the CDR3, the complete variable domain is EAGVAQSPRYKIIEKRQSVAFWCNPISGHATLYWYQQILGQGPKLLIQFQNNGVVDDSQLPKDRFSAERLKGVDSTLKIQPAKLEDSAVYLCASSSTAGPAFFGQGTRLTVV.